This record looks at one T cell receptor (beta chain) sequence and its context. CDR3 length: 16 amino acids. Germline V gene data show CDR1 as MNHEY and CDR2 as SMNVEV (reference sequence). These data originate in a study of monozygotic twins with inflammatory bowel disease. Each TCR library used 3,000 to 3,500 ng of total RNA. The template-switching step introduced UMIs that carried a 6-nucleotide sample barcode. PCR of TCRalpha and TCRbeta cDNA was nested, with two rounds of about 17 and 10 cycles. TCRdb re-analyzed the 5' RACE reads; it lists each CDR3 protein once, without DNA. Here the sample table reports 300,000 to 400,000 distinct CDR3 sequences.

The source of this sequence is a human donor with ulcerative colitis or Crohn's disease, or a healthy co-twin of an affected twin (not recorded which). Material for sequencing was blood. The rearrangement links TRBV27 to TRBJ1-5. The CDR3 here is CASSLSNRIRNQPQHF.